This record looks at one T cell receptor beta chain sequence and its context. Its antigen is not identified. This entry comes from a study of identifying expanded T cells in peripheral blood. Study-level findings and limits: Variance in clone template counts between roughly two-week samples significantly increased with total template count across all healthy donors.

Libraries were prepared by immunoSEQ multiplex PCR; TCRdb keeps only in-frame clonotypes and omits some of them. The sample consists of about 84,000 clones, around 87% of them appearing once. Healthy donors had no documented immune events, such as infections, while sampled. The sample was blood. This sequence originates from a person aged 18 to 70 in good health.

CDR3 nucleotides: TGTGCCAGTTCGGGGGGAGACTACTACGAGCAGTACTTC. Residues: CASSGGDYYEQYF. This chain joins TRBV19 and TRBJ2-7, with TRBD2 matching 7 bases. CDR1 is LNHDA, CDR2 SQIVND, per germline (reference sequence). The junction had 7 bases not matched to a gene; V was cut back by 8 bases and J by 3 bases. CDR3 length: 13 amino acids.